This TCR beta chain was identified in a study of beta chain features in type 1 diabetes. One heparinised draw, averaging around 120 mL, was taken per donor. CDR3 size: 17 residues. The germline V gene has CDR1 SNHLY and CDR2 FYNNEI. With 6 bases removed from V and 0 bases from J, the gap between germline ends came to 18 bases. This clone was observed once. Expressed TCRB transcripts were sequenced because the entire RNA isolate underwent reverse transcription. TCRdb's table, derived via immunoSEQ multiplex PCR, lists solely in-frame clones and lacks some. The data contain just over 450,000 clones, roughly 30% of them singletons.

This chain uses TRBV2 with TRBJ2-1; D not resolved. The receptor comes from a man aged 18 to 29 in good health. Source material: naive CD4+ T cells from blood. CDR3 nucleotides: TGTGCCAGCAGGGATGGCGGACCATCGAGCTCCTACAATGAGCAGTTCTTC. Residues: CASRDGGPSSSYNEQFF. The full variable domain, rest sourced from reference TRBV2 and TRBJ2-1, is EPEVTQTPSHQVTQMGQEVILRCVPISNHLYFYWYRQILGQKVEFLVSFYNNEISEKSEIFDDQFSVERPDGSNFTLKIRSTKLEDSAMYFCASRDGGPSSSYNEQFFGPGTRLTVL.